The following is a T cell receptor (beta chain) sequence with its context. The antigen remains unidentified. This record comes from a study of cytomegalovirus exposure and HLA in healthy donors. Study-wide results and limits: More clonal expansion characterized HLA-associated TCR beta chains than equally common others in a later analysis. According to the study, roughly 160 TCR beta chains were cytomegalovirus-associated.

Likely unrecorded immune exposures existed in these nominally healthy donors. The PCR contained 60 Vbeta and 13 Jbeta primers. Method: immunoSEQ multiplex PCR; TCRdb's copy keeps in-frame clones and lacks some. The table has under 150,000 clones, around four fifths seen once; the top ten hold approximately 3.6%. Trimming took off 6 bases at V and 7 bases at J, with 22 bases between the two ends. Germline CDR1 reads SQVTM; CDR2 reads ANQGSEA. CDR3 length equals 14 residues. The chain couples TRBV29-1 to TRBJ2-7; D might be TRBD1 (5 bases). The TCR sequence derives from a male donor in good health and CMV-seronegative. Input material: PBMCs. The DNA of the CDR3 is TGCAGCGTGCCCCGACAGTCCCCGGGTGGGGAGCAGTACTTC. Its protein is CSVPRQSPGGEQYF.